The next 4 T cell receptor beta chains were all read from a single sample in a study of T cells and Merkel cell carcinoma outcomes. Clones were read by immunoSEQ multiplex PCR, and TCRdb kept only the in-frame ones, dropping some. This sample has some 15,000 clones; approximately 80% occur once, and the top ten carry around 10%. Sequencing was carried out using tumor tissue from Merkel cell carcinoma. The origin of the receptors is a human donor with Merkel cell carcinoma.

This rearrangement joins TRBV5-8 to TRBJ1-2; D call uncertain. Germline CDR1 reads SGHTS; CDR2 reads YDEGEE. Trimming cost V 4 bases and J 1 base, with 8 bases left between them. The CDR3 sequence is 13 residues long. CDR3 loop: CASSPGVNYGYTF. The DNA for the CDR3 is TGTGCCAGCAGCCCCGGGGTTAACTATGGCTACACCTTC. Together with reference TRBV5-8 and TRBJ1-2, the CDR3 gives the full variable domain: EAGVTQSPTHLIKTRGQQATLRCSPISGHTSVYWYQQALGLGLQFLLWYDEGEERNRGNFPPRFSGRQFPNYSSELNVNALELEDSALYLCASSPGVNYGYTFGSGTRLTVV.

The chain links TRBV18 to TRBJ2-1, with 11 bases that match TRBD2. The germline gives CDR1 KGHSH, CDR2 LQKENI. J lost 9 bases, V lost 3 bases, and 10 bases had no gene match. The CDR3 consists of 16 residues. The DNA of the CDR3 is TGTGCCAGCTCACCGGTGGGCCTAGCGGGAGGAGGTGAGCAGTTCTTC. This translates into CASSPVGLAGGGEQFF.

The V and J genes are TRBV18 and TRBJ1-4; possibly TRBD1 for D (5 bases). Germline CDR1 reads KGHSH; CDR2 reads LQKENI. The CDR3 extends over 14 amino acids. Trimming cost V 3 bases and J 6 bases, with 11 bases left between them. In nucleotides, the CDR3 is TGTGCCAGCTCACCGAACTCAGGGTATGAAAAACTGTTTTTT. Translating it yields CASSPNSGYEKLFF.

V gene TRBV2 combines with J gene TRBJ1-5; TRBD1 might be the D (5 bases). The CDR3 spans 13 residues. Per the germline V gene, CDR1 is SNHLY and CDR2 is FYNNEI. V dropped 6 bases and J dropped 5 bases, with 11 bases sitting between them. The CDR3 spells CASSAQGDQPQHF. DNA for the CDR3: TGTGCCAGCAGCGCCCAGGGCGATCAGCCCCAGCATTTT.